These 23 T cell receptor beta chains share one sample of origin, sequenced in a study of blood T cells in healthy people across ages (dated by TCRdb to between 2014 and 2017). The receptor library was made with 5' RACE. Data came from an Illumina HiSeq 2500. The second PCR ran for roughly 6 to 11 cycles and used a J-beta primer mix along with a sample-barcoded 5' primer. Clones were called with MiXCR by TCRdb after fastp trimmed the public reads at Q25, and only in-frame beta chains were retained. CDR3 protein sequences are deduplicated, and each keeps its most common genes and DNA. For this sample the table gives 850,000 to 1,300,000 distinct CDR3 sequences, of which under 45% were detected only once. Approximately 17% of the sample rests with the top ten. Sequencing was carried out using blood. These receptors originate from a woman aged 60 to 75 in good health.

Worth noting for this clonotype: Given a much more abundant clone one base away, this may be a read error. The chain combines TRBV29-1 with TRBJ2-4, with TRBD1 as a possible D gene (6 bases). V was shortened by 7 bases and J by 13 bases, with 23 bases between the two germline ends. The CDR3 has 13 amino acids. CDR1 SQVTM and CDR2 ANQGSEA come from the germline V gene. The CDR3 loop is CSAEGSGAYGQYF. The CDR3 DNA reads TGCAGCGCCGAAGGGTCAGGGGCCTACGGGCAGTACTTC.

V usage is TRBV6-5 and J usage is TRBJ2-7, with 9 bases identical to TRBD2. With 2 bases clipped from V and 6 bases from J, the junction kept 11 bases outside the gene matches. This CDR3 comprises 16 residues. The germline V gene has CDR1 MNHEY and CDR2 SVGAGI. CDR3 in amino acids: CASSYIASGTASEQYF. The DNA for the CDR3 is TGTGCCAGCAGTTACATCGCTAGCGGGACCGCTAGCGAGCAGTACTTC.

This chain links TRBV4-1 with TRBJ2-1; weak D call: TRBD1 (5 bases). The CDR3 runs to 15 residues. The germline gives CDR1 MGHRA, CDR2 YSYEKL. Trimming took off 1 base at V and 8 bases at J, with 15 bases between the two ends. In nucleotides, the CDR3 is TGCGCCAGCAGCCAAGCTCCCGTAGGGGTCGATGAGCAGTTCTTC. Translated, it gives CASSQAPVGVDEQFF.

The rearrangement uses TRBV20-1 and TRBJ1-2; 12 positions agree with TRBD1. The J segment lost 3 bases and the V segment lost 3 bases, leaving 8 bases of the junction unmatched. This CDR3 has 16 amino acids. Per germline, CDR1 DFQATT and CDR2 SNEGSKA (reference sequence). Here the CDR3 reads CSARGTGGVVDYGYTF. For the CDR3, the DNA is TGCAGTGCTAGGGGGACAGGGGGCGTTGTAGACTATGGCTACACCTTC.

The CDR3 spells CASSQVRGGTAKNIQYF. The CDR3 nucleotides are TGTGCCAGCAGCCAAGTAAGGGGGGGGACGGCCAAAAACATTCAGTACTTC. The V and J genes are TRBV4-2 and TRBJ2-4, with D possibly matching TRBD2 (7 bases). Between the trimmed V and J ends, which lost 1 base and 1 base, there was a span of 14 bases. The CDR3 extends over 17 amino acids. Germline-derived CDR1 and CDR2 are LGHNA and YNFKEQ.

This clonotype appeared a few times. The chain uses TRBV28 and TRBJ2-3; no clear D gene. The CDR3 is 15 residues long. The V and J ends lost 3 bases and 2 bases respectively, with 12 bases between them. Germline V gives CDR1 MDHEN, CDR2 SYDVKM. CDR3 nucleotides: TGTGCCAGCAGTTTTCAATTATCGCTCACAGATACGCAGTATTTT. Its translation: CASSFQLSLTDTQYF.

The CDR3 coding sequence is TGTGCCAGCAGAACCACCCGGGACGGCGAAGCTTTCTTT. Translated: CASRTTRDGEAFF. J is TRBJ1-1 and V is TRBV6-5, with D perhaps matching TRBD1 (5 bases). The CDR3 sequence is 13 residues long. V was clipped by 6 bases and J by 8 bases, with 16 bases between them. Germline V lookup: CDR1 MNHEY, CDR2 SVGAGI.

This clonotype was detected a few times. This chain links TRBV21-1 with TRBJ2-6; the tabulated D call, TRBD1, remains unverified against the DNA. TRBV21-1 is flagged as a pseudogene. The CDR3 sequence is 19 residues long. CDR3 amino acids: CASSNPKWDRKTGANVLTF. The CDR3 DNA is TGTGCCAGCAGCAACCCTAAATGGGACAGAAAAACTGGGGCCAACGTCCTGACTTTC.

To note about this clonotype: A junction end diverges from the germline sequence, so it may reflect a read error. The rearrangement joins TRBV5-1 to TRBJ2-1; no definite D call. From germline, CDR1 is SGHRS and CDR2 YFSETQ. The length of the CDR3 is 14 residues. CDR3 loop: CASSPELPNNEQLF. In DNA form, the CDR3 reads TGCGCCAGCTCACCCGAGCTGCCCAACAATGAGCAGTTATTC. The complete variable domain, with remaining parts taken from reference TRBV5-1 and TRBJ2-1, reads KAGVTQTPRYLIKTRGQQVTLSCSPISGHRSVSWYQQTPGQGLQFLFEYFSETQRNKGNFPGRFSGRQFSNSRSEMNVSTLELGDSALYLCASSPELPNNEQLFGPGTRLTVL.

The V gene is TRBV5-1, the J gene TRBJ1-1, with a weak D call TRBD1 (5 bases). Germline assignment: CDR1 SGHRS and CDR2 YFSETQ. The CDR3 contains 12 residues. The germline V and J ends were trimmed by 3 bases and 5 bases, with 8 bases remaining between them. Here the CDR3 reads CASSSGWTEAFF. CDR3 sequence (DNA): TGCGCCAGCAGCTCAGGGTGGACTGAAGCTTTCTTT.

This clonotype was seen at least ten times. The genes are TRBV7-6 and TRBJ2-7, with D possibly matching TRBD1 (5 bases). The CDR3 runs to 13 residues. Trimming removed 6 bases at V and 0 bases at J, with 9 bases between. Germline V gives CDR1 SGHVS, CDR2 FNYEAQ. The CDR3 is CASSLQVSYEQYF. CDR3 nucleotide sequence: TGTGCCAGCAGTTTACAGGTCTCCTACGAGCAGTACTTC.

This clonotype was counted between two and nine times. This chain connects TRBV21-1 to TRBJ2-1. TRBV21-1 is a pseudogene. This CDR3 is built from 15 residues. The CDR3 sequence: CASSMLWGAYNEQFF. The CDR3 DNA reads TGTGCCAGCAGCATGCTCTGGGGCGCCTACAATGAGCAGTTCTTC.

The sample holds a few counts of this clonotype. The CDR3 protein is CASSQDDGGETQYF. CDR3 DNA: TGCGCCAGCAGCCAAGACGATGGGGGGGAGACCCAGTACTTC. This sequence joins TRBV4-1 and TRBJ2-5; tentatively, D is TRBD2 (6 bases). This CDR3 region has 14 residues. The ends were cut back, 0 bases at V and 5 bases at J, with 10 bases in the middle. Germline V lookup: CDR1 MGHRA, CDR2 YSYEKL.

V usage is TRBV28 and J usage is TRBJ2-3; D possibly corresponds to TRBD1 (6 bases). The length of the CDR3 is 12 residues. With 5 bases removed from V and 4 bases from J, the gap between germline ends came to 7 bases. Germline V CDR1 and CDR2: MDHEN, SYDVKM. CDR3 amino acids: CASSEGADTQYF. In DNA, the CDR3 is TGTGCCAGCAGTGAGGGGGCAGATACGCAGTATTTT.

As DNA, the CDR3 is TGTGCCAGCAGCTTGGATATAGGCAGCCACAATGAGCAGTTCTTC. It translates to CASSLDIGSHNEQFF. This chain links TRBV5-6 with TRBJ2-1; D is unresolved. Looked up from germline, CDR1 is SGHDT and CDR2 is YYEEEE. The CDR3 loop spans 15 amino acids. Trimming stripped 0 bases from V and 5 bases from J, with 12 bases between.

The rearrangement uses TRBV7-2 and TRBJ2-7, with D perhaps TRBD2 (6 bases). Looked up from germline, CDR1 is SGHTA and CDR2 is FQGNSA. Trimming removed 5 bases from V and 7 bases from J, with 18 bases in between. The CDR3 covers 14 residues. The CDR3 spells CASSLGGYYNEQYF. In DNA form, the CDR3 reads TGTGCCAGCAGCCTCGGAGGGTATTACAATGAGCAGTACTTC.

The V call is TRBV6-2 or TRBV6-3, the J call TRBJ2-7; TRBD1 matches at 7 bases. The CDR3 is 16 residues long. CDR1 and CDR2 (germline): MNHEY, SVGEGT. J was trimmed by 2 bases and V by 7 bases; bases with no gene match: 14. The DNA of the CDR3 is TGTGCCAGCATCCCTCTGGGGACAGAAAATGCCTACGAGCAGTACTTC. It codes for CASIPLGTENAYEQYF.

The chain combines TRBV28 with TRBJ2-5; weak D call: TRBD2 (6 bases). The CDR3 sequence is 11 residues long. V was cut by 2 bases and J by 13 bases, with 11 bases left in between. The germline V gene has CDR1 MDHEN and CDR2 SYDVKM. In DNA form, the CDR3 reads TGTGCCAGCAGTTTAAGGGAGGATAGGTACTTC. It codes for CASSLREDRYF.

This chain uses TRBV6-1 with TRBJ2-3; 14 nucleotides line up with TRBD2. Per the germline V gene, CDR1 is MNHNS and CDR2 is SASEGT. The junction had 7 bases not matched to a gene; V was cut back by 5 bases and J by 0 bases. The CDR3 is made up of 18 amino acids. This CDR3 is CASSPRLAGGLSTDTQYF. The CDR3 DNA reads TGTGCCAGCAGTCCCCGACTAGCGGGAGGGTTAAGCACAGATACGCAGTATTTT.

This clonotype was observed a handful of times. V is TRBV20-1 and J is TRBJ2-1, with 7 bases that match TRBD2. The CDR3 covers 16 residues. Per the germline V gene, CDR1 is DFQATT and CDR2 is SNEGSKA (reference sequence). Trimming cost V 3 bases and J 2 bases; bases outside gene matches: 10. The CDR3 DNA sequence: TGCAGTGCTAGTGGTTCGGCTAGCGGAACCTACAATGAGCAGTTCTTC. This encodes CSASGSASGTYNEQFF.

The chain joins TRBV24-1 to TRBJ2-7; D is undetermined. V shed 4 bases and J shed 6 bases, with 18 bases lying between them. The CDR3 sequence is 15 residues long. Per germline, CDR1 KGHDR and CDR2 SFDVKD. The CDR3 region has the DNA TGTGCCACCAGTGAACTGGACGAAGATCCCCTCGAGCAGTACTTC. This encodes CATSELDEDPLEQYF.

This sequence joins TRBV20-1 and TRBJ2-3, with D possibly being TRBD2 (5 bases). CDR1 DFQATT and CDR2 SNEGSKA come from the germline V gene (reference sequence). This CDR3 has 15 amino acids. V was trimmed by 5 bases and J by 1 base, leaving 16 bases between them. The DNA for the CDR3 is TGCAGTGCTGCTGGTGTGGGAGCCCGCACAGATACGCAGTATTTT. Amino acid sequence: CSAAGVGARTDTQYF.

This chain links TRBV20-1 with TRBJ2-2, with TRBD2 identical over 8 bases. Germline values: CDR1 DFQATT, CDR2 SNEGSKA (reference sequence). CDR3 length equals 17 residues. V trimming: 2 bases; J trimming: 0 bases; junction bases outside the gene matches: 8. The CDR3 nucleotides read TGCAGTGCTAGATCTAACGTAGCGGGATCGAACACCGGGGAGCTGTTTTTT. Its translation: CSARSNVAGSNTGELFF.